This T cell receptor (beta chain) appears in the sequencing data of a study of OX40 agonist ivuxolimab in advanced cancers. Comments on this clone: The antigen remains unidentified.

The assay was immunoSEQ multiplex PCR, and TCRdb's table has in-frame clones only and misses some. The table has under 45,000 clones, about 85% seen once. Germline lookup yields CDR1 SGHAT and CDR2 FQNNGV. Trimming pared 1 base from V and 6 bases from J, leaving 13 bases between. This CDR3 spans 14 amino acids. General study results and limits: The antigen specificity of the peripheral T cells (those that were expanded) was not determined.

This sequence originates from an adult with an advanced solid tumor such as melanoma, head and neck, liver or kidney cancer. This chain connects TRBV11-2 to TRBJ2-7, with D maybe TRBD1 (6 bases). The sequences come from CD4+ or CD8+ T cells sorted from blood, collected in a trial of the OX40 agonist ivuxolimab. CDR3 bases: TGTGCCAGCAGCTTAGCAGTTTTGGGGGCCGAGCAGTACTTC. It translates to CASSLAVLGAEQYF.